The T cell receptor (beta chain) under discussion was sequenced for a study of neurological immune-mediated disorders. In Maryland, USA, blood bank volunteers were the healthy controls. This clonotype was seen many times. A single run covered 15-18 subjects with over 190 million TCR-beta sequences. MiXCR, applied by TCRdb to the 5' RACE reads, yields one record per CDR3 protein. The profile shows 45,000 or so distinct CDR3 sequences, under 6.5% of them singletons. This TCR was sampled from a woman in her forties in good health. The source material was CD4+ T cells from blood.

For the CDR3, the DNA is TGTGCCAGCAGCCAAGATGGGGGGACCACCGGGGAGCTGTTTTTT. Its translation is CASSQDGGTTGELFF. V is TRBV3-1 and J is TRBJ2-2, with TRBD2 as a possible D gene (6 bases). The germline V gene has CDR1 LGHDT and CDR2 YNNKEL (reference sequence). V lost 0 bases to trimming and J lost 4 bases, with 9 bases between them. This CDR3 spans 15 amino acids.